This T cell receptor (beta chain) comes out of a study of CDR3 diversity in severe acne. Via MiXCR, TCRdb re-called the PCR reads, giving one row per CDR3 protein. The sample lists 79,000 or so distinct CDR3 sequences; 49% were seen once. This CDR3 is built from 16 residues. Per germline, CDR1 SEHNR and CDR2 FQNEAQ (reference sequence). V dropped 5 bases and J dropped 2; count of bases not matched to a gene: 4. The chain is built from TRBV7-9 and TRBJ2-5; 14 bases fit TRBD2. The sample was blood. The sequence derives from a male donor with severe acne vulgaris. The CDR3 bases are TGTGCCAGCAGCGCCTGGACTAGCGGGGGGCAAGAGACCCAGTACTTC. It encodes CASSAWTSGGQETQYF.